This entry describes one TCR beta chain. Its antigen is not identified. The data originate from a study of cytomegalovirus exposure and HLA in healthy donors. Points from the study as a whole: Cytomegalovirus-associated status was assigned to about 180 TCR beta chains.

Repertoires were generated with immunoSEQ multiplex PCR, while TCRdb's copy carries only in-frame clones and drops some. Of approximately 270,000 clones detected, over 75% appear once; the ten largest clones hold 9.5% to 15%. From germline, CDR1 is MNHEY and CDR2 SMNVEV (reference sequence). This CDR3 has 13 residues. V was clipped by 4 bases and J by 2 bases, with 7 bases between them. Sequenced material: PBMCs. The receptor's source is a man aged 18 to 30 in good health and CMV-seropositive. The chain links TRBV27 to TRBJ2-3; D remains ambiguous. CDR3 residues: CASSSQSTDTQYF. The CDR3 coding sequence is TGTGCCAGCAGTTCTCAATCCACAGATACGCAGTATTTT.